This T cell receptor (beta chain) was identified in a study of radiation and T cells in renal cell carcinoma. About the study: Nephrectomy followed 15 Gy stereotactic body radiation by 4 weeks.

The time point was: blood 2 weeks post-SBRT. The treatment here: 15 Gy SBRT to primary tumor, nephrectomy 4 weeks later. Profiled with immunoSEQ multiplex PCR; TCRdb holds only in-frame clones, not every one. The repertoire holds roughly 150,000 clones, with roughly 89% as singletons. The CDR3 extends over 17 amino acids. Trimming stripped 2 bases from V and 0 bases from J, with 11 bases between. Germline V CDR1 and CDR2: LNHDA, SQIVND (reference sequence). The material was blood, obtained from a patient whose treatment included radiotherapy and nephrectomy. This receptor was taken from a woman in her forties or fifties with renal cell carcinoma. The chain carries TRBV19 and TRBJ1-6; D unclear. The CDR3 is CASSISVRRSYNSPLHF. CDR3 in DNA: TGTGCCAGTAGTATATCGGTCCGACGCTCCTATAATTCACCCCTCCACTTT.